These T cell receptor beta chains were read from a single sample in a study of cytomegalovirus exposure and HLA in healthy donors. Generated by immunoSEQ multiplex PCR, the TCRdb table keeps only in-frame clones and is missing some. The table lists some 110,000 clones, approximately 80% of them singletons. Sequenced sample: PBMCs. Every receptor here comes from a woman aged 18 to 35 in good health and CMV-seropositive. Each CDR3 is given with its conserved first and last residue. Each record gives: J gene, CDR3 length, D gene, clone size, V gene, CDR3 protein, CDR3 DNA. The D gene is left open where the match is weak. Only part of the rows carry a size: once, few, many, or a class if the clone is expanded.

>TRBJ2-1|17|TRBD2|-|TRBV19
CVSSQGAGRYPSYEQFF
TGTGTCAGTAGTCAGGGAGCGGGGCGTTACCCATCATATGAGCAGTTCTTC
>TRBJ2-3|13|TRBD1|few|TRBV5-5
CASRRVTGGGRHF
TGTGCCAGCAGGAGAGTAACAGGGGGCGGTCGGCATTTT
>TRBJ2-5|12|-|-|TRBV5-1
CASSLQGETQYF
TGCGCCAGCAGCTTGCAGGGCGAGACCCAGTACTTC
>TRBJ2-1|15|TRBD2|-|TRBV5-1
CASSLAAGTYNEQFF
TGCGCCAGCAGTCTAGCAGCGGGAACCTACAATGAGCAGTTCTTC
>TRBJ2-5|14|TRBD1|few|TRBV9
CASSITGGRETQYF
TGTGCCAGCAGCATCACAGGGGGCCGAGAGACCCAGTACTTC
>TRBJ1-3|14|-|once|TRBV5-1
CASSFEGNGNTIYF
TGCGCCAGCAGCTTCGAGGGAAATGGAAACACCATATATTTT
>TRBJ1-1|16|TRBD1|-|TRBV27
CASSSSGTGIATEAFF
TGTGCCAGCAGCTCCTCCGGGACAGGGATAGCCACTGAAGCTTTCTTT
>TRBJ2-4|13|TRBD1|-|TRBV6-5
CASSPGQGNIQYF
TGTGCCAGCAGCCCGGGACAGGGGAACATTCAGTACTTC
>TRBJ2-1|15|-|once|TRBV6-5
CASRQPDSSYNEQFF
TGTGCCAGCAGACAACCCGACAGTTCCTACAATGAGCAGTTCTTC
>TRBJ2-7|15|TRBD1|-|TRBV4-1
CASRHGQGADHEQYF
TGCGCCAGCAGGCACGGACAGGGGGCTGATCACGAGCAGTACTTC
>TRBJ2-7|13|TRBD1|-|TRBV29-1
CSPPGQGAREQYF
TGCAGCCCCCCGGGGCAGGGGGCGCGGGAGCAGTACTTC
>TRBJ2-5|13|-|once|TRBV5-6
CASSGGVQETQYF
TGTGCCAGCAGCGGCGGGGTCCAAGAGACCCAGTACTTC